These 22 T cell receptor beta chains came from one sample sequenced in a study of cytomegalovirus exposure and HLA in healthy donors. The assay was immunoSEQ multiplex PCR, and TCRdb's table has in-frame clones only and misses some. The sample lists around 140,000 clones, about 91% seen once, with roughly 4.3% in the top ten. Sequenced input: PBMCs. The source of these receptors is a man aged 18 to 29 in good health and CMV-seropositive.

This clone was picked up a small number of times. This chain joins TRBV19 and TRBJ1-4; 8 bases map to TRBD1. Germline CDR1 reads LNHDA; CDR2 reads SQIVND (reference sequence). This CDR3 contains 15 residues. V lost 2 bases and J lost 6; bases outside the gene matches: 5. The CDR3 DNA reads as TGTGCCAGTAGTATATACAGGGGGAGGGATGAAAAACTGTTTTTT. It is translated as CASSIYRGRDEKLFF.

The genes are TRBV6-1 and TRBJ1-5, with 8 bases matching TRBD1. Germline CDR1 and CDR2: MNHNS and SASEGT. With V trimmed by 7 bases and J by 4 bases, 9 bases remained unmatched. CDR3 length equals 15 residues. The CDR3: CASTPQGQANQPQHF. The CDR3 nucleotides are TGTGCCAGCACCCCACAGGGACAGGCTAATCAGCCCCAGCATTTT.

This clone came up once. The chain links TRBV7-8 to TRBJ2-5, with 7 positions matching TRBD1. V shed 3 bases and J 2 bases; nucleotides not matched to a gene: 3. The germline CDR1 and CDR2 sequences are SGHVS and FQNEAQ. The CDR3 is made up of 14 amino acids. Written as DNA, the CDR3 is TGTGCCAGCAGCTTTACAGGGGCGCAAGAGACCCAGTACTTC. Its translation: CASSFTGAQETQYF.

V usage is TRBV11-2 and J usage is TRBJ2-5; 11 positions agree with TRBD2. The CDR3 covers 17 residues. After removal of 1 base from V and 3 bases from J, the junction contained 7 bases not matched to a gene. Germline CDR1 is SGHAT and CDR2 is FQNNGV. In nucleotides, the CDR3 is TGTGCCAGCAGCTTAGGACTAGCGGGGCCCAGAGAAGAGACCCAGTACTTC. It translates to CASSLGLAGPREETQYF.

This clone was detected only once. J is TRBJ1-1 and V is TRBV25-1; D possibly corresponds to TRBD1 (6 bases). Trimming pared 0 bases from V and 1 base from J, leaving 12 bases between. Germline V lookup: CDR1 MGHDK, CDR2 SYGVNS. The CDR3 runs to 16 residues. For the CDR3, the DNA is TGTGCCAGCAGTGAATATATTGGGGGGGCGAACACTGAAGCTTTCTTT. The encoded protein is CASSEYIGGANTEAFF.

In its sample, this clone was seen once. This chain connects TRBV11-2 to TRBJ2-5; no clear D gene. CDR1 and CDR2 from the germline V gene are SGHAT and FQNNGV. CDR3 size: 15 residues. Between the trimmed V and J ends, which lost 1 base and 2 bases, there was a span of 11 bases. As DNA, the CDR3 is TGTGCCAGCAGCTTAGGAGGTCGACCGCAAGAGACCCAGTACTTC. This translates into CASSLGGRPQETQYF.

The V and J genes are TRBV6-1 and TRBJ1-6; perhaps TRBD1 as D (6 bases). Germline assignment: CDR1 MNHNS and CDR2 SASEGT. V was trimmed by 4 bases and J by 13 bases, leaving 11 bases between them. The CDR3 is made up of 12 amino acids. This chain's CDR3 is CASSVQGPPLHF. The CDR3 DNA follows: TGTGCCAGCAGTGTACAGGGCCCCCCCCTCCACTTT.

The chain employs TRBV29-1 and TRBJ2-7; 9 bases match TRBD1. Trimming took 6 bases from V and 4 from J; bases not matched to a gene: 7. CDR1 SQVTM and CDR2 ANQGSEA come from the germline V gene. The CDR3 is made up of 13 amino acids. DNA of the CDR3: TGCAGCGTCTCACCCGGGACAGGGTACGAGCAGTACTTC. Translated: CSVSPGTGYEQYF.

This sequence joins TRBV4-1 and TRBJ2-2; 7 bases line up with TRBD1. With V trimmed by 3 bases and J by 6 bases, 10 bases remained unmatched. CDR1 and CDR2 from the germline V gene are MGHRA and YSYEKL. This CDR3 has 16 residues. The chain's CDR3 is CASSHERGQGAGELFF. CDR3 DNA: TGCGCCAGCAGCCATGAGCGAGGGCAGGGGGCCGGGGAGCTGTTTTTT.

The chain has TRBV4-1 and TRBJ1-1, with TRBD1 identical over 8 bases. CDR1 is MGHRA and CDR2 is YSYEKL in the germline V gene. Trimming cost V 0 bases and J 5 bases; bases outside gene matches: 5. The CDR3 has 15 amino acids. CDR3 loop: CASSQDQGAGTEAFF. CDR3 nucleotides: TGCGCCAGCAGCCAAGATCAGGGGGCAGGAACTGAAGCTTTCTTT.

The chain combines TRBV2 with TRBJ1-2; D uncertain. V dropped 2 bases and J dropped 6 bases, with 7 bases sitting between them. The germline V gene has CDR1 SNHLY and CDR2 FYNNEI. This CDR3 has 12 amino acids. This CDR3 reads CASSEMANGYTF. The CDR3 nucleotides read TGTGCCAGCAGTGAAATGGCAAATGGCTACACCTTC.

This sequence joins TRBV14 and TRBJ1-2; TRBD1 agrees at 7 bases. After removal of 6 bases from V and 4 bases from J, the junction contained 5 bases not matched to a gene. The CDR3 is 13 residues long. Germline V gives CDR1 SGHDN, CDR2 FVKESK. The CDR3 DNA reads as TGTGCCAGCAGACTGACAGGGAGCTATGGCTACACCTTC. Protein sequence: CASRLTGSYGYTF. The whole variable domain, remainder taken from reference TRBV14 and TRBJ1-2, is EAGVTQFPSHSVIEKGQTVTLRCDPISGHDNLYWYRRVMGKEIKFLLHFVKESKQDESGMPNNRFLAERTGGTYSTLKVQPAELEDSGVYFCASRLTGSYGYTFGSGTRLTVV.

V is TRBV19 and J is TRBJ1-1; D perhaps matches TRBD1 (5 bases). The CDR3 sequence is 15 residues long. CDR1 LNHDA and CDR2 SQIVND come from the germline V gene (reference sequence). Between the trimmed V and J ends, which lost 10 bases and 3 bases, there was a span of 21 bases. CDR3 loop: CATRHGTRVDTEAFF. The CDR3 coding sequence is TGTGCCACCAGGCATGGTACCAGGGTCGACACTGAAGCTTTCTTT.

CDR3 in amino acids: CASSQGAGVDEQYF. CDR3 nucleotide sequence: TGCGCCAGCAGCCAAGGGGCAGGGGTGGACGAGCAGTACTTC. This sequence joins TRBV4-1 and TRBJ2-7; maybe TRBD1 (6 bases). Trimming stripped 1 base from V and 5 bases from J, with 12 bases between. CDR1 is MGHRA, CDR2 YSYEKL, per germline. The CDR3 sequence is 14 residues long.

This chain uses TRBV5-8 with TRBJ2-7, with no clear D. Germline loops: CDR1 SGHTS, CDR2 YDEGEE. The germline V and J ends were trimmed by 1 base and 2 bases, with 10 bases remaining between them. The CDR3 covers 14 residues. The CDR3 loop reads CASSLYQRAYEQYF. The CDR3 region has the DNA TGTGCCAGCAGCTTGTACCAGCGAGCCTACGAGCAGTACTTC.

DNA of the CDR3: TGTGCCAGCAGCAAAAGAGGTGGCGGGACTAATGAAAAACTGTTTTTT. It yields the protein CASSKRGGGTNEKLFF. The gene calls are TRBV14 and TRBJ1-4; D ambiguous. This CDR3 comprises 16 residues. The V and J ends lost 5 bases and 2 bases respectively, with 15 bases between them. Germline-derived CDR1 and CDR2 are SGHDN and FVKESK.

CDR3 in DNA: TGCGCCAGCAGCTTGGGAATCTCTCTAACCACCCCATTCTATGGCTACACCTTC. Encoded protein: CASSLGISLTTPFYGYTF. The rearrangement uses TRBV5-1 and TRBJ1-2; no definite D call. The CDR3 spans 18 residues. The V gene lost 0 bases and the J gene lost 4 bases, with 22 bases spanning the gap. Germline loops: CDR1 SGHRS, CDR2 YFSETQ.

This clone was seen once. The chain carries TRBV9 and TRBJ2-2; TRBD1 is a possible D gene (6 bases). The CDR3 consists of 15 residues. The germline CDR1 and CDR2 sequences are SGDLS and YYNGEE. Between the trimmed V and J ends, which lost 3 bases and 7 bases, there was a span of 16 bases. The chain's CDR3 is CASSGGSLGGGELFF. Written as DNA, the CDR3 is TGTGCCAGCAGCGGTGGGAGCTTAGGGGGCGGGGAGCTGTTTTTT.

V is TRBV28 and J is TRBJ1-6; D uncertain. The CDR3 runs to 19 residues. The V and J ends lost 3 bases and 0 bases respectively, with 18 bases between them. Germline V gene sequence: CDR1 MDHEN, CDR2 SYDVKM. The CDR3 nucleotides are TGTGCCAGCAGTTTTTGGGCAGAGTCCAAGAGCTCCTATAATTCACCCCTCCACTTT. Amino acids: CASSFWAESKSSYNSPLHF.

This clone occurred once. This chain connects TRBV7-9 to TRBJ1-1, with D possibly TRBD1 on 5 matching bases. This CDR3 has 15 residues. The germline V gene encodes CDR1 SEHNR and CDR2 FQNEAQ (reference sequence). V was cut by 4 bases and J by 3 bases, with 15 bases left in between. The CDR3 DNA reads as TGTGCCAGCAGCTCCTATCGGGGGGAATACACTGAAGCTTTCTTT. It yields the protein CASSSYRGEYTEAFF.

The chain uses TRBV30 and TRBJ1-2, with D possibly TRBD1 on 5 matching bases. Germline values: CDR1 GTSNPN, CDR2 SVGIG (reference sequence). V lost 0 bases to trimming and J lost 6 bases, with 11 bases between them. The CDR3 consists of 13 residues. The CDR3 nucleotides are TGTGCCTGGAGTGTACGGGGGAGTAATGGCTACACCTTC. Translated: CAWSVRGSNGYTF.

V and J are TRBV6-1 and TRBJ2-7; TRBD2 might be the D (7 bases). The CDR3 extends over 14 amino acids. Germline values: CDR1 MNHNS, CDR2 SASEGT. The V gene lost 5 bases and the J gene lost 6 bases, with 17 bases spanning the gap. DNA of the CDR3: TGTGCCAGCAGTTTGGGGGGGCCCTTCTCCGAGCAGTACTTC. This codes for CASSLGGPFSEQYF.